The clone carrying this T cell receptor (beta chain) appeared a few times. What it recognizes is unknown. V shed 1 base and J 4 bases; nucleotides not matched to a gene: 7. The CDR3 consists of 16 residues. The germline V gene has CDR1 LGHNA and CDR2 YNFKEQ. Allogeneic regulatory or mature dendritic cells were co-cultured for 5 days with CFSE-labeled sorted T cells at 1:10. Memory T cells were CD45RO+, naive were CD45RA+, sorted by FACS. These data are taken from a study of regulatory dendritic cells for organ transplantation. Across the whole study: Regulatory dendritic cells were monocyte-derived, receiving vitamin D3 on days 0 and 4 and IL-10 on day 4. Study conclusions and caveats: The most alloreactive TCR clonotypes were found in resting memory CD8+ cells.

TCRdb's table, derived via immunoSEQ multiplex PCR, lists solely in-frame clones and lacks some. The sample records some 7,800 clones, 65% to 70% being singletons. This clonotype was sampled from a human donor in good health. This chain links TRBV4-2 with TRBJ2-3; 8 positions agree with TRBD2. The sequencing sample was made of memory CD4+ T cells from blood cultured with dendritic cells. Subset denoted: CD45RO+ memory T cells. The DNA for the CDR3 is TGTGCCAGCAGCCAAGCCCAGCGGGGGACCGCAGATACGCAGTATTTT. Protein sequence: CASSQAQRGTADTQYF.